This T cell receptor beta chain was captured in a study of T cells in Graves' hyperthyroidism and ophthalmopathy. With regard to this clonotype: What it binds is not known.

Losses at the gene ends were 4 bases for V and 5 bases for J; bases not matched to a gene: 9. The CDR3 runs to 16 residues. CDR1 and CDR2 from the germline V gene are KGHSH and LQKENI. General study findings and limits: Ophthalmopathy, as predicted by the model, came a median around 6.7 months after the prediction. Blood also contained most expanded thyroid clonotypes above 0.001.

From RNA transcripts, TCR beta CDR3 regions were amplified. Primed by the HTBI set, a first-round RT-PCR was run on the TCR CDR3. One entry per CDR3 protein, called by TCRdb with MiXCR from the multiplex PCR reads. This table holds about 410,000 distinct CDR3 sequences, about 15% found once. Patients were excluded for uncontrolled infection, other autoimmune disease, pregnancy or lactation. The sample taken for sequencing was blood. This TCR was sampled from a man younger than 30 with Graves' ophthalmopathy. The rearrangement links TRBV18 to TRBJ2-3; 10 bases line up with TRBD1. The CDR3 nucleotides are TGTGCCAGCTCACGTTCGACAGGGGGCGGAAGAGATACGCAGTATTTT. Translated, it gives CASSRSTGGGRDTQYF.